The TCR beta chain described here comes from a study of Ad26.COV2.S vaccination and SARS-CoV-2 variants. General study results and limits: For non-spike TCRs, breadth in vaccine recipients resembled that in placebo recipients. Total T cell responses, in the TCR breadth and depth analyses, may have been underestimated.

This clone was seen a single time. Its antigen remains unidentified. This sample's treatment: about 20 received Ad26.COV2.S at low or high dose, single or two shots; about 5 received placebo; per-sample allocation not given. Specimen acquisition occurred on day 63 following the initial vaccine or placebo injection. At a Boston site, the person donating was an adult of 18-55 years. After removal of 5 bases from V and 0 bases from J, the junction contained 9 bases not matched to a gene. Germline loops: CDR1 SGHVS, CDR2 FNYEAQ. CDR3 length equals 18 residues. Clones were read by immunoSEQ multiplex PCR, and TCRdb kept only the in-frame ones, dropping some. Here the sample spans approximately 350,000 clones, around 87% being singletons.

This TCR was recovered from a person between 18 and 65 years old who received the Ad26.COV2.S COVID-19 vaccine or a placebo. The source material was peripheral blood, sampled in a trial of Ad26.COV2.S vaccine versus placebo. The genes are TRBV7-6 and TRBJ2-1; 11 bases line up with TRBD2. The CDR3 loop is CASSPLNLAGGSYNEQFF. The CDR3 DNA sequence: TGTGCCAGCAGCCCATTAAATCTAGCGGGGGGCTCCTACAATGAGCAGTTCTTC.